The present TCR beta chain was sequenced within a study of T cells in Graves' hyperthyroidism and ophthalmopathy. Turning to this clonotype: As yet, its antigen is unknown.

TCR beta CDR3 regions were amplified from RNA transcripts. HTBI primers were the set used in a first-round RT-PCR of the TCR CDR3. TCRdb reprocessed the multiplex PCR reads with MiXCR, giving one entry per CDR3 protein. The sample consists of around 500,000 distinct CDR3 sequences, around 13% of them appearing once. The length of the CDR3 is 14 residues. CDR1 and CDR2 (germline): KGHDR, SFDVKD. The V gene end was trimmed by 4 bases and the J gene end by 3 bases; junction bases not matched to a gene: 2. Findings of the study overall: Model-based prediction identified ophthalmopathy a median around 6.7 months prior to its onset. Among thyroid clonotypes expanded above 0.001, most also appeared in blood.

The study left out patients who had uncontrolled infection, other autoimmune disease, pregnancy or lactation. The sequence was obtained from a woman aged 40 to 50 with Graves' hyperthyroidism. Sequenced: blood. The genes are TRBV24-1 and TRBJ2-1; 7 bases line up with TRBD1. The CDR3 loop reads CATSDRDSYNEQFF. The CDR3 nucleotides read TGTGCCACCAGTGACCGGGACAGCTACAATGAGCAGTTCTTC.